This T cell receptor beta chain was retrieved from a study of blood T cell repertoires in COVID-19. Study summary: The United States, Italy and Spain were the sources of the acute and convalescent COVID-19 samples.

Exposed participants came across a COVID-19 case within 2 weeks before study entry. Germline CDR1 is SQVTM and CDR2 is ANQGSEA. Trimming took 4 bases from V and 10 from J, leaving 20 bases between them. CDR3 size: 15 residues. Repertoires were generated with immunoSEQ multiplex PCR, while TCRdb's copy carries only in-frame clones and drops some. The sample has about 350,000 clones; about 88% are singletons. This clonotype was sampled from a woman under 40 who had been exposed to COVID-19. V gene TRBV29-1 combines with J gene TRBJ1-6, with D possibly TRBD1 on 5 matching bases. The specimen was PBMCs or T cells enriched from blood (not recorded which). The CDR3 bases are TGCAGCGTTGGGGACGGGAGTTCCCCTTTGTCACCCCTCCACTTT. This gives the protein CSVGDGSSPLSPLHF.